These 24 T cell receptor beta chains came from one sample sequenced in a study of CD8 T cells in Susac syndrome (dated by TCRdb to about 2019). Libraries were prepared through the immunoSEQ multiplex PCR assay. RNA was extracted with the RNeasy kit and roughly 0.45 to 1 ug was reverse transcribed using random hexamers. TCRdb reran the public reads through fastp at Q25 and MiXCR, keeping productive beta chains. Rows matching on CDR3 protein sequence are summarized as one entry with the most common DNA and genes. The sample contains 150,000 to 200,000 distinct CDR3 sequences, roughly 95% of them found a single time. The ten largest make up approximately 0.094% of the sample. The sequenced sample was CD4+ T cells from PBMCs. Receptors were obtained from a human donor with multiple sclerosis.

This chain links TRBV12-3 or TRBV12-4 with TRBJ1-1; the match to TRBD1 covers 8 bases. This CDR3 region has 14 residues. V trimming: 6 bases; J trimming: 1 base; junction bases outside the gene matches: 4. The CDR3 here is CASRDRVWNTEAFF. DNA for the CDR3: TGTGCCAGCAGGGACAGGGTGTGGAACACTGAAGCTTTCTTT.

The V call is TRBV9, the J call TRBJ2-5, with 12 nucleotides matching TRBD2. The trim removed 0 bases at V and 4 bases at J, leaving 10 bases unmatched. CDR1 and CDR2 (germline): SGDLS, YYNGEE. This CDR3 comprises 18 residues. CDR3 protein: CASSVGAKLAGGVETQYF. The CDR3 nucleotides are TGTGCCAGCAGCGTAGGAGCCAAACTAGCGGGAGGAGTAGAGACCCAGTACTTC.

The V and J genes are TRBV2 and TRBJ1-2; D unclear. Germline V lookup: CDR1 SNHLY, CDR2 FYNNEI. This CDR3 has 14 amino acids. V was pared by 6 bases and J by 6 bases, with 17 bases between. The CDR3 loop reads CASSPRAGDHGYTF. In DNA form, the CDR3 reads TGTGCCAGCAGCCCAAGGGCCGGGGATCATGGCTACACCTTC. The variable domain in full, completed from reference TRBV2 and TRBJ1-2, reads EPEVTQTPSHQVTQMGQEVILRCVPISNHLYFYWYRQILGQKVEFLVSFYNNEISEKSEIFDDQFSVERPDGSNFTLKIRSTKLEDSAMYFCASSPRAGDHGYTFGSGTRLTVV.

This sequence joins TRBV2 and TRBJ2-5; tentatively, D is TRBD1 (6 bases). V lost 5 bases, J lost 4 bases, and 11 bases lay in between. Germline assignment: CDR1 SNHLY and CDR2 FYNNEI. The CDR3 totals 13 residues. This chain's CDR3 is CASSPGVGETQYF. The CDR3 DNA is TGTGCCAGCAGTCCAGGGGTAGGAGAGACCCAGTACTTC.

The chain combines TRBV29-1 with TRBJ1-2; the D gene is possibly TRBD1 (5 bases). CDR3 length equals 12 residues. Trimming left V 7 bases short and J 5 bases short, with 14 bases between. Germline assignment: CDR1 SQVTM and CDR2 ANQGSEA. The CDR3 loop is CSARDGLYGYTF. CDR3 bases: TGCAGCGCCCGGGACGGACTATATGGCTACACCTTC.

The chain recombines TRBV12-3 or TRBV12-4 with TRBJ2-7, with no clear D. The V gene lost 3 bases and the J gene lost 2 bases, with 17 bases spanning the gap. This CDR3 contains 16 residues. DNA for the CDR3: TGTGCCAGCAGTTTGGTAGAATACTATTTCACCTACGAGCAGTACTTC. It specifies CASSLVEYYFTYEQYF.

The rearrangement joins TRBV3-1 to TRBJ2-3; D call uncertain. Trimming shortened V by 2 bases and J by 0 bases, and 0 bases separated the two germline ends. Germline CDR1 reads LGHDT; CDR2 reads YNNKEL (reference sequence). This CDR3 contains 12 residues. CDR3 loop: CASSQSTDTQYF. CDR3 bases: TGTGCCAGCAGCCAAAGCACAGATACGCAGTATTTT.

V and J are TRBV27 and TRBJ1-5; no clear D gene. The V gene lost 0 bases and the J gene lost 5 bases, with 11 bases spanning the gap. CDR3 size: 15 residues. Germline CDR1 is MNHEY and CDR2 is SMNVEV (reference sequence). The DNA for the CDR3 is TGTGCCAGCAGTTTATCTGCCGGTGAGGATCAGCCCCAGCATTTT. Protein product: CASSLSAGEDQPQHF.

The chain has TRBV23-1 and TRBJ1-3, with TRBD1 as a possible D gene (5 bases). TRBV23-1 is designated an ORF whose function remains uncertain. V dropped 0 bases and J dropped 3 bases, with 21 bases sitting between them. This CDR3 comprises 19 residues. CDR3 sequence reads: CASSQSAGTYKVVGNTIYF. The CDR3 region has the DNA TGCGCCAGCAGTCAATCGGCCGGGACCTATAAAGTGGTTGGAAACACCATATATTTT.

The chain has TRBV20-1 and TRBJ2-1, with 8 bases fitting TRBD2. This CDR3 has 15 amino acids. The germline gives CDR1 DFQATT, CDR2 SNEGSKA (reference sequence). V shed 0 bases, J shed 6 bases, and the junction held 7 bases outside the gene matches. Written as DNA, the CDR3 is TGCAGTGCTAGAGATTTCACAGCGGGGGCCAATGAGCAGTTCTTC. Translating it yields CSARDFTAGANEQFF.

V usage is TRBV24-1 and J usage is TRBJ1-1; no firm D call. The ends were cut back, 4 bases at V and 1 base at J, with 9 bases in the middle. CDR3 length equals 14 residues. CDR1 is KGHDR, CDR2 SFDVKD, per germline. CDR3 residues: CATSEAGKNTEAFF. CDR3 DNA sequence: TGTGCCACCAGTGAGGCCGGGAAGAACACTGAAGCTTTCTTT.

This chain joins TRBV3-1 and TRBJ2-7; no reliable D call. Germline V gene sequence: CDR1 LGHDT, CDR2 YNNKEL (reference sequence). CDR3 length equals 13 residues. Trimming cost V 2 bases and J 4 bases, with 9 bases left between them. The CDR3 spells CASSQLGIYEQYF. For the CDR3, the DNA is TGTGCCAGCAGCCAACTGGGGATATACGAGCAGTACTTC.

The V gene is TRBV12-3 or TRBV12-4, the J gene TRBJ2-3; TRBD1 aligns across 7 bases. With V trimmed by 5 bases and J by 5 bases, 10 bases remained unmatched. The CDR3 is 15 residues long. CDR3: CASSRTGQEGDTQYF. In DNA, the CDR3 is TGTGCCAGCAGTCGGACAGGACAAGAGGGAGATACGCAGTATTTT.

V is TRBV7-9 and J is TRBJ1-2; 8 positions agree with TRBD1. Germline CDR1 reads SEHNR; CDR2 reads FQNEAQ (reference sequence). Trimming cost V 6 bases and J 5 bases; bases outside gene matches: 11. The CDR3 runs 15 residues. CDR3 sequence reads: CASRPGQAAPYGYTF. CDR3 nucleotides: TGTGCCAGCAGACCGGGACAGGCTGCCCCGTATGGCTACACCTTC. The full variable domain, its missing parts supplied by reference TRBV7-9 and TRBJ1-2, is DTGVSQNPRHKITKRGQNVTFRCDPISEHNRLYWYRQTLGQGPEFLTYFQNEAQLEKSRLLSDRFSAERPKGSFSTLEIQRTEQGDSAMYLCASRPGQAAPYGYTFGSGTRLTVV.

The CDR3 loop reads CASRPQSNTEAFF. CDR3 DNA sequence: TGTGCCAGCAGACCGCAGTCGAACACTGAAGCTTTCTTT. The chain links TRBV7-9 to TRBJ1-1; D is unclear. The CDR3 has 13 residues. Per the germline V gene, CDR1 is SEHNR and CDR2 is FQNEAQ (reference sequence). Trimming cost V 6 bases and J 1 base, with 9 bases left between them.

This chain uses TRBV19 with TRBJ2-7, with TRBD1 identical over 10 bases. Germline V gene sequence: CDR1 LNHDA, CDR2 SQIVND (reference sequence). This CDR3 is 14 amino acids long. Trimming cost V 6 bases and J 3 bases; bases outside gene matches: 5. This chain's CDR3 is CASRKGTGDYEQYF. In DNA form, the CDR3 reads TGTGCCAGTAGGAAGGGGACAGGGGACTACGAGCAGTACTTC.

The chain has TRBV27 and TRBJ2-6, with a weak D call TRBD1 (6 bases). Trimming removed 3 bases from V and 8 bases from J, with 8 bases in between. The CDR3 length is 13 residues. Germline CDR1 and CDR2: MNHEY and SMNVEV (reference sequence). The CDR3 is CASSLTGPNVLTF. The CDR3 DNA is TGTGCCAGCAGTTTGACAGGCCCCAACGTCCTGACTTTC.

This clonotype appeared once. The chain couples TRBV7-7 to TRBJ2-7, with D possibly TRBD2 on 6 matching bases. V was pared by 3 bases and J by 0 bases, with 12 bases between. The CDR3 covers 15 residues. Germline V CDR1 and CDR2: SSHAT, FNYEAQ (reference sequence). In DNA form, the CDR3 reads TGTGCCAGCAGCTTGGGGACGGGACTCTCCTACGAGCAGTACTTC. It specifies CASSLGTGLSYEQYF.

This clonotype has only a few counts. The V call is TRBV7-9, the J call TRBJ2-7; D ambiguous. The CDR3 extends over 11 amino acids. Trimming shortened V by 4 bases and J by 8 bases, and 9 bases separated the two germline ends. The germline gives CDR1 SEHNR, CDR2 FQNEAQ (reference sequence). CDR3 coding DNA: TGTGCCAGCAGCTCCCCCCGGCAGCAGTACTTC. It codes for CASSSPRQQYF. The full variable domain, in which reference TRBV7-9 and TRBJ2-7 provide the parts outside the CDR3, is DTGVSQNPRHKITKRGQNVTFRCDPISEHNRLYWYRQTLGQGPEFLTYFQNEAQLEKSRLLSDRFSAERPKGSFSTLEIQRTEQGDSAMYLCASSSPRQQYFGPGTRLTVT.

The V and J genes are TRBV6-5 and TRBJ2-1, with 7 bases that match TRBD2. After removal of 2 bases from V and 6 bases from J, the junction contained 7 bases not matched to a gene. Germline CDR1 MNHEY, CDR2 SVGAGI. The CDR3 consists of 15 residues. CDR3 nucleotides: TGTGCCAGCAGTTACGGGAGGGCGCGGCTCAATGAGCAGTTCTTC. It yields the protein CASSYGRARLNEQFF.

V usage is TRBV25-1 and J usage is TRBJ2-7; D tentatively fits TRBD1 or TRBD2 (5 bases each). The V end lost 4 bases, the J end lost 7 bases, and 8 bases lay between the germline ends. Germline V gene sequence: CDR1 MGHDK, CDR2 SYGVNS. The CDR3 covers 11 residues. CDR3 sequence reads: CASSAWGEQYF. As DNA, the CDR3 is TGTGCCAGCAGTGCATGGGGGGAGCAGTACTTC.

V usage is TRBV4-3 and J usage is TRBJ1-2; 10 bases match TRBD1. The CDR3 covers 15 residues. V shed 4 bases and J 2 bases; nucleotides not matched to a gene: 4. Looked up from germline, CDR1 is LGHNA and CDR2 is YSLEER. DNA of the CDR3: TGCGCCAGCAGCCTCCGGGACAGGGGAAACTATGGCTACACCTTC. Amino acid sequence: CASSLRDRGNYGYTF.

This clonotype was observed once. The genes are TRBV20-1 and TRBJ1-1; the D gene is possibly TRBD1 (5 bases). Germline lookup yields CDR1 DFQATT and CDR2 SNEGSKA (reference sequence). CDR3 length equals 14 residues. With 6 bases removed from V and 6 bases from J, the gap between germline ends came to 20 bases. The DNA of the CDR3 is TGCAGTGCCAGGAGCGCGAATGGGGGACCTGAAGCTTTCTTT. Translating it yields CSARSANGGPEAFF.

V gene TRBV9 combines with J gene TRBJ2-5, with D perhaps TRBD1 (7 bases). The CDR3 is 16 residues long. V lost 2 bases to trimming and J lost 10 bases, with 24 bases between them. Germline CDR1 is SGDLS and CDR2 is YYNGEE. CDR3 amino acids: CASSVRGDSWTDSQYF. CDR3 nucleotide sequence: TGTGCCAGCAGCGTGAGGGGGGACAGCTGGACAGATAGCCAGTACTTC.